The entry below describes one T cell receptor beta chain. Which antigen it targets is not known. The record has no base qualities; no much larger clone is one base away. V sheds 4 bases and J sheds 9 bases, leaving 17 bases between their ends. As encoded in the germline V gene, CDR1 is SGHRS while CDR2 is YFSETQ. The CDR3 spans 13 residues, from the cysteine through the phenylalanine. The entry retains the CDR3 DNA only, 39 bases that are in frame from base 1. To prepare the library, the immunoSEQ multiplex PCR assay was applied. For the multiplex PCR, a mixture combining 60 forward primers for TCR Vbeta segments and 13 reverse primers for TCR Jbeta segments was used. A multiplex PCR assay on genomic DNA amplified the CDR3 region of rearranged TCR beta genes. On the Illumina HiSeq System, the amplified TCR beta libraries were sequenced as 87-base-pair reads. As for the original processing: In a later analysis, roughly 80 million unique TCR beta chains were counted across the roughly 610 repertoires, and roughly 10 million of these chains were shared by at least two donors. Raw reads were error-corrected and collapsed into unique sequences with a nearest-neighbor algorithm that merged closely related sequences to remove PCR and sequencing errors. To assign V, D and J gene segments, CDR3 sequences were aligned to IMGT reference sequences. For a sequence to be retained, at least a six-nucleotide match to both a V gene segment and a J gene segment was required. A rearrangement was called productive if the CDR3 had no stop codons and remained in frame with V and J, and every other rearrangement was called non-productive. Following IMGT convention, CDR3 was defined as the stretch from the second conserved V-encoded cysteine up to the conserved J-encoded phenylalanine. The earlier analysis of some 580 of the donors excluded any sequence lacking an unambiguous match to a single V gene segment. An earlier analysis of several hundred of the donors called V segments functional above 56.7% productive rearrangements and segregating when the between-donor standard deviation exceeded 5%. A statistical classification framework was built to diagnose cytomegalovirus status from the catalog of TCR beta chain sequences. A later analysis assigned V and J genes by comparing TCR nucleotide sequences with IMGT/GENE-DB human TR gene sequences. The TCRdist pipeline was used in a later analysis to assign CDR3 sequences and most-parsimonious VDJ recombination scenarios. A later analysis defined each TCR beta chain by its CDR3 amino acid sequence plus V-gene family, and excluded reads lacking a unique V-gene family. In a later analysis, a few hundred highly shared, low-generation-probability nucleotide sequences were removed to address suspected cross-contamination and a sequencing artifact. In a later analysis, a clonal expansion index was calculated for each public chain from normalized within-repertoire ranks of inferred template counts. In a later analysis, generation probabilities were computed using a VDJ recombination model fitted to out-of-frame rearrangements, and the results were checked against IGoR. Hypergeometric tests were used in a later analysis to score TCR-TCR, TCR-HLA and TCR-CMV co-occurrence, with a repertoire-size bias correction applied to the TCR pairs. To estimate false discovery rates, a later analysis permuted the HLA or CMV assignments 20 times. A later analysis grouped co-occurring TCRs with DBSCAN, adding TCRdist sequence similarity when clustering within HLA-allele-positive subsets. For co-occurrence clustering, repertoires with fewer than 30,000 or more than 120,000 public chains were excluded, along with a handful of repertoires with anomalous nucleotide sharing. TCRdb obtained this table from immuneACCESS and retained in-frame rearrangements with V and J assigned. These tables miss some clones; where compared with another copy, unresolved V genes account for less than half of the shortfall, and the remainder is unexplained. Clone size and the V and J calls come from that table; the DNA yielded D and trimming. The sample includes about 150,000 clones, with around 88% observed a single time. Around 1.8% of the sample is taken by the ten largest.

The cohort consisted of 650 to 700 healthy bone marrow donors. At the time of sampling, every cohort member was nominally healthy, though immune exposures that went unrecorded were likely present. The donor tested CMV seronegative and was one of the 352 seronegative cohort members. Each donor provided a peripheral blood sample, and peripheral blood mononuclear cells were used for TCR beta sequencing. The Qiagen DNeasy Blood Extraction Kit was used to extract genomic DNA from the blood cell samples. These data belong to a study of cytomegalovirus exposure and HLA in healthy donors (TCRdb year 2017). A note on the overall study: An earlier analysis of roughly 610 of the donors reported over 250 Gb of sequence data and 95 million to 130 million unique TCR beta sequences obtained from roughly 180 million T cells. The number of typed donors differed by locus: about 620-640 for A, B, C, DRB1 and DQB1; approximately 520 for DQA1; roughly 600 for DPA1; and around 490 for DPB1. Of the roughly 400 genotyped donors, more than 75% were placed in the genetic ancestry cluster associated with self-reported Caucasian donors. All discovery cohort repertoires had been generated using a single sequencing platform. To predict cytomegalovirus infection status, the study combined high-throughput TCR immunosequencing, statistical association of individual TCRs with disease status, and machine learning. The later analysis used no new phenotypic data to find candidate immune exposures, relying instead on TCR beta sequences and their occurrence across donors. A later analysis re-analyzed previously published TCR beta repertoires from 666 donors and added high-resolution HLA genotyping to study TCR occurrence patterns. Class I and class II HLA loci were covered by the typing at four-digit resolution. In an earlier analysis of 500 to 650 of the donors, high-throughput TCR beta sequencing was used to judge whether each TCR beta V gene segment behaved as functional or pseudogenic. Donor age, sex, ethnicity and CMV serostatus were compiled together with the repertoire data. In a later genetic analysis, genome-wide SNP genotypes for about 65% of the roughly 670 donors were used, and that subset was treated as a discovery cohort. The study aimed to test whether cataloging public T cell receptors could reveal signatures of past pathogen exposure. An early release covering roughly 580 HLA-typed donors comprised approximately 300 gigabases of sequencing data and roughly 85 million unique TCR sequences. Using immunosequencing, the study profiled T cell repertoires from 550 to 750 subjects and related those repertoires to cytomegalovirus serostatus. Several DR-DQ haplotypes were treated as single units for association and clustering because of strong linkage in the cohort. On average, roughly 250,000 unique TCR beta nucleotide sequences were sequenced per donor among several hundred genotyped donors of the cohort, with roughly 19% of those sequences being non-productive. Besides the first cohort of more than 650 subjects, a separate validation cohort made up of roughly 120 different subjects was used.

The study at large found these results: The cohort was sequenced for TCR beta chains only, and without alpha or paired-chain data the features that could be detected were limited. Roughly uniform sequencing depth across donors was assumed in presence/absence analyses, although this assumption may not hold. In an earlier analysis of about 600 of the donors, most TCR beta V segments appeared in productive rearrangements about 87% or about 30% of the time, broadly matching IMGT annotations. Some IMGT-functional V segments, including TRBV6-2 and TRBV6-3, could not be distinguished by the 87-base-pair reads and were therefore excluded. In a later analysis, TCR association rates were found to vary across HLA loci, with the most associated TCRs seen for DRB1 alleles and the fewest for HLA-C alleles. The sequencing pipeline was judged likely to have produced a cluster of highly shared sequence variants as a technical artifact. Linkage disequilibrium might explain the correlated functional status among segregating V segments, but an unknown experimental factor could not be excluded. Because HLA typing was missing for some donors at each locus, association tests included only the typed subset. When HLA alleles, especially DR and DQ, strongly co-occurred, TCR associations were difficult to assign to individual alleles. A further reported finding was that TCR beta sequences accurately predicted the HLA-A and HLA-B alleles for most subjects in the first cohort. Because counts were too low, roughly 18 rarely observed V segments, including chromosome 9 orphons, were left out of the earlier analysis of about 500 of the donors. A total of some 180 TCR beta chains were listed by the study as associated with cytomegalovirus. CMV serostatus was the only immune exposure information available for the cohort. The classifier was reported to diagnose cytomegalovirus status with high specificity and sensitivity in both the original cohort and the validation cohort. Across donors, most TCR sequences were observed very rarely, whereas some public TCRs were present in many individuals. According to a later analysis, parvovirus B19, influenza, CMV and Epstein-Barr virus appeared linked to several top co-occurrence clusters. It was suggested by the authors that the approach could potentially be generalized to other disease states and immunological phenotypes. A later analysis associated approximately 17,000 TCR beta sequences with specific HLA alleles at a false discovery rate of 0.05. In a later analysis, most CMV-associated TCR beta chains were found to appear HLA-restricted, with HLA associations seemingly driven largely by CMV exposure. A later genetic analysis associated a missense DCLRE1C variant with V-gene and J-gene trimming of TCR beta chains, and an independent cohort replicated the association. Compared with equally common non-associated chains, HLA-associated TCR beta chains in a later analysis were more clonally expanded and had lower generation probabilities. Three of the identified cytomegalovirus-associated TCR beta chains were confirmed in vitro to be specific for cytomegalovirus antigens. A later genetic analysis reported fewer N-insertions in productive TCRs among donors in an Asian-associated ancestry cluster than the roughly 620-donor mean.

The chain links TRBV5-1 with TRBJ2-7; tentative D gene TRBD2, with 7 bases matching. Sequences were obtained from PBMCs. The source is a woman younger than 35 in good health and CMV-seronegative. The nucleotides read TGCGCCAGCAGCCCCACTGGGGGGGCCCGGCAGTACTTC. This codes for CASSPTGGARQYF.